The TCR beta chain under discussion was sequenced for a study of T cell responses to AZD1222 COVID-19 vaccine. Points from the study as a whole: Donors were chiefly white British, with a greater number of females, and clonal diversity was perhaps underestimated. Among vaccine-associated CD4 TCRs, coverage spanned spike, with dominance at 160-218 and 743-854.

This clone has only one observation. Antigen unknown. V gave up 0 bases and J gave up 3 bases; unmatched junction bases: 4. CDR1 and CDR2 from the germline V gene are SGHKS and YYEKEE (reference sequence). CDR3 length: 15 amino acids. TCRdb's copy holds only in-frame clones and misses some; the assay was immunoSEQ multiplex PCR. The sample includes 86,000 or so clones, about 93% of them seen just once. The chain is built from TRBV5-5 and TRBJ1-1; 8 nucleotides line up with TRBD1. This sequence originates from an adult who received the AZD1222 COVID-19 vaccine. The input for sequencing was peripheral blood, taken 28 days after the second AZD1222 dose. CDR3 sequence (DNA): TGTGCCAGCAGCTTGGATGGGACAGGTTACACTGAAGCTTTCTTT. Residues: CASSLDGTGYTEAFF.